This TCR beta chain was identified during a study of T cells in Graves' hyperthyroidism and ophthalmopathy. Overall study context: Staff took peripheral blood when the initial diagnosis was made, before any treatment began.

The CDR3 length is 14 residues. V gave up 4 bases and J gave up 7 bases; unmatched junction bases: 7. Germline V CDR1 and CDR2: SGHTA, FQGTGA. It was RNA transcripts that yielded the amplified TCR beta CDR3 regions. Primed by the HTBI set, a first-round RT-PCR was run on the TCR CDR3. MiXCR was run by TCRdb on the multiplex PCR reads, yielding one entry per CDR3 protein. This repertoire shows 490,000 or so distinct CDR3 sequences, just under 20% found once; its top ten account for over 45%. Based on clinical symptoms, serum thyroxine and TRAb, thyroid ultrasound and orbital computed tomography, diagnoses were reached. It was approximately 9.7 ml of fresh peripheral blood that supplied the PBMCs.

The TCR originated in a middle-aged man with Graves' ophthalmopathy. Sequencing was performed on blood. The chain carries TRBV7-3 and TRBJ1-2; TRBD1 aligns across 9 bases. The CDR3 here is CASSSTTGGSGYTF. Here the CDR3 DNA reads TGTGCCAGCAGCTCTACGACAGGGGGTAGTGGCTACACCTTC. Variable domain in full (rest from reference TRBV7-3 and TRBJ1-2): GAGVSQTPSNKVTEKGKYVELRCDPISGHTALYWYRQSLGQGPEFLIYFQGTGAADDSGLPNDRFFAVRPEGSVSTLKIQRTERGDSAVYLCASSSTTGGSGYTFGSGTRLTVV.